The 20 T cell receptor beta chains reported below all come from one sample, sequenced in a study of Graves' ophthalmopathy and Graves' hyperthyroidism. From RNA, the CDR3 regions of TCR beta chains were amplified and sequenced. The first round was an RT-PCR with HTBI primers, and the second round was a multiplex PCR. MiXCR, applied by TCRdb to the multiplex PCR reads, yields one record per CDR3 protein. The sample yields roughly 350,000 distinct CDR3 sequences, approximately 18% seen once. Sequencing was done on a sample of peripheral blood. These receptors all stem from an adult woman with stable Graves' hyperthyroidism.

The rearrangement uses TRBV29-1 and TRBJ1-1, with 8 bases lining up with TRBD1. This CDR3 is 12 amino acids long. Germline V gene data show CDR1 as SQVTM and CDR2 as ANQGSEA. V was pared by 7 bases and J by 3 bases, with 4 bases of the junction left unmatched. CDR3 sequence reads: CSGLTGDTEAFF. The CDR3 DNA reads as TGCAGCGGCCTGACAGGGGACACTGAAGCTTTCTTT.

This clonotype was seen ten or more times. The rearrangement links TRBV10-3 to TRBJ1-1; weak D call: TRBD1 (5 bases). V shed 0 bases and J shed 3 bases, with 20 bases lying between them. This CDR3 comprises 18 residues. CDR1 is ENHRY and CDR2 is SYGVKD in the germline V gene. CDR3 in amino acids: CAISESALAARGDTEAFF. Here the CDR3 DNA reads TGTGCCATCAGTGAGTCGGCTTTGGCTGCCCGGGGGGACACTGAAGCTTTCTTT.

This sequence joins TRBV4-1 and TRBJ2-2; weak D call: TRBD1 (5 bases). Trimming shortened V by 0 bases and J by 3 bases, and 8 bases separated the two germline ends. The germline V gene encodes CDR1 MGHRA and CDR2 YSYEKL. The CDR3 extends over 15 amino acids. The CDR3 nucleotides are TGCGCCAGCAGCCAAGAGGCAGGGTACACCGGGGAGCTGTTTTTT. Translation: CASSQEAGYTGELFF.

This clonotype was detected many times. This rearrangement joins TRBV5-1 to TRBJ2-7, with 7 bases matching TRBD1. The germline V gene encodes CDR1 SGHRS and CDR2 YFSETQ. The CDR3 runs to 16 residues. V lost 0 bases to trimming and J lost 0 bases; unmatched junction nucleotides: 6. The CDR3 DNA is TGCGCCAGCAGCTTGGCCACCGGGACAGTCTCCTACGAGCAGTACTTC. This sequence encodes CASSLATGTVSYEQYF.

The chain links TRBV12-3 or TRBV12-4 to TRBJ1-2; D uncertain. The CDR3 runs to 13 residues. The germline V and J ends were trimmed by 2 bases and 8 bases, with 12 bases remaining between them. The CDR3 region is CASSLRRLVGYTF. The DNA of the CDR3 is TGTGCCAGCAGTTTACGACGGCTCGTGGGCTACACCTTC.

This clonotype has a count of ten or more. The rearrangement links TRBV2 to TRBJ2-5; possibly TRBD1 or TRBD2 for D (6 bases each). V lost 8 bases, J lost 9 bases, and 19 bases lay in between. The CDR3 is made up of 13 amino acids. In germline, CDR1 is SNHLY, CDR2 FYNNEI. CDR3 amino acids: CASVWGAPRAQYF. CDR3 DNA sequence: TGTGCCAGCGTCTGGGGGGCCCCAAGGGCCCAGTACTTC.

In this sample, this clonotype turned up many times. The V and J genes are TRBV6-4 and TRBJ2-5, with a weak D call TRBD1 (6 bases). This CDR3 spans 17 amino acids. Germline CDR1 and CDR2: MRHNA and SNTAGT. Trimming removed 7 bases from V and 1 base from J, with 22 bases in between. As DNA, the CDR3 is TGTGCCAGCACTGAAGGGCAAGGACAGCGGATCCAAGAGACCCAGTACTTC. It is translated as CASTEGQGQRIQETQYF.

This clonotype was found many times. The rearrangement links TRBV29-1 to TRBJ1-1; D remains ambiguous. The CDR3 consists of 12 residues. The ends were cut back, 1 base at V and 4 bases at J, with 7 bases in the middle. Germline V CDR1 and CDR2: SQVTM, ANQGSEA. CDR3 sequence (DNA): TGCAGCGTTGAAGGATCGACCACTGAAGCTTTCTTT. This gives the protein CSVEGSTTEAFF.

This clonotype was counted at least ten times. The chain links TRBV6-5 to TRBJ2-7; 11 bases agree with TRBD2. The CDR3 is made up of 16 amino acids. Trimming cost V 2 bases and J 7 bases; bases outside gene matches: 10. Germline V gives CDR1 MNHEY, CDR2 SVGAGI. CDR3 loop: CASSYEGTSGYREQYF. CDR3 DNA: TGTGCCAGCAGTTACGAGGGGACTAGCGGTTATCGGGAGCAGTACTTC.

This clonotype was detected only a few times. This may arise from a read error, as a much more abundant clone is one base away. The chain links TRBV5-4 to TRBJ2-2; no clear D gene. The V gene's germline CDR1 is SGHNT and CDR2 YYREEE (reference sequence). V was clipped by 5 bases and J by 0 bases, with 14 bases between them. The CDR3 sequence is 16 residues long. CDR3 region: CASRYVENANTGELFF. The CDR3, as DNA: TGTGCCAGCAGATATGTGGAGAACGCGAACACCGGGGAGCTGTTTTTT.

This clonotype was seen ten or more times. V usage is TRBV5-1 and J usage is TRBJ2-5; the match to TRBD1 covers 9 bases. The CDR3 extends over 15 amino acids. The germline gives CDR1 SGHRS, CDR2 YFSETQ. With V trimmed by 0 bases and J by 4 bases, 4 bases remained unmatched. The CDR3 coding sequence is TGCGCCAGCAGCTTGGCAGGGACAGGGCGAGAGACCCAGTACTTC. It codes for CASSLAGTGRETQYF.

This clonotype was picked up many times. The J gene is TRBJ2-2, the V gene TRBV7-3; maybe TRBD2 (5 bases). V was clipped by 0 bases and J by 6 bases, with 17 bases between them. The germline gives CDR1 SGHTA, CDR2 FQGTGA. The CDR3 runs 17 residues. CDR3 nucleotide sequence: TGTGCCAGCAGCTTAACGGGAGACTGGTTTTGGGCCGGGGAGCTGTTTTTT. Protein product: CASSLTGDWFWAGELFF. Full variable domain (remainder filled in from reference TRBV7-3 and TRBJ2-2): GAGVSQTPSNKVTEKGKYVELRCDPISGHTALYWYRQSLGQGPEFLIYFQGTGAADDSGLPNDRFFAVRPEGSVSTLKIQRTERGDSAVYLCASSLTGDWFWAGELFFGEGSRLTVL.

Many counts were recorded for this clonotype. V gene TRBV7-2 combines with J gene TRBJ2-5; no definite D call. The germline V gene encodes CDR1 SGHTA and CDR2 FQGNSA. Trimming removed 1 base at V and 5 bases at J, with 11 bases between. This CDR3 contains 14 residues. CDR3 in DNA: TGTGCCAGCAGCTTAGGTTTTGTGCTTGAGACCCAGTACTTC. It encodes CASSLGFVLETQYF.

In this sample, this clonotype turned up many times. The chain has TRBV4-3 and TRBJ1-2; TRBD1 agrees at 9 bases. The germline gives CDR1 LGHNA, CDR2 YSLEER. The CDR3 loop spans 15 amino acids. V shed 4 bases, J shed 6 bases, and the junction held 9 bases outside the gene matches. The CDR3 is CASSPTGTGKDGYTF. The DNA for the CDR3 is TGCGCCAGCAGCCCTACCGGGACAGGGAAGGATGGCTACACCTTC.

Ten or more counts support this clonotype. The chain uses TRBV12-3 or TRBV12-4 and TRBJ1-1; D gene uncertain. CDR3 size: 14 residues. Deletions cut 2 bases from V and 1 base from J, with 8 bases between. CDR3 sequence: CASSLRSANTEAFF. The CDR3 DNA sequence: TGTGCCAGCAGTTTAAGGTCAGCGAACACTGAAGCTTTCTTT.

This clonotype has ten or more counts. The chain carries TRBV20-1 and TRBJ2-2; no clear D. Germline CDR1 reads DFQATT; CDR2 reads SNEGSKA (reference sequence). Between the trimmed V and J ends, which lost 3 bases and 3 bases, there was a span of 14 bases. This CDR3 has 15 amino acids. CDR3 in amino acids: CSASKVYWDTGELFF. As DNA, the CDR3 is TGCAGTGCTAGTAAGGTCTACTGGGACACCGGGGAGCTGTTTTTT.

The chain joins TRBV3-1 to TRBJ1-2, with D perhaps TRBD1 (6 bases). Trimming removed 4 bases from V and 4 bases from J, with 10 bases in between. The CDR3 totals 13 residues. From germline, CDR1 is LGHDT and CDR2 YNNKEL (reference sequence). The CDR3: CASSRGQRYGYTF. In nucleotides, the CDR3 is TGTGCCAGCAGCCGTGGACAGCGCTATGGCTACACCTTC. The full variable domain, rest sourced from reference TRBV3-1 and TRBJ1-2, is DTAVSQTPKYLVTQMGNDKSIKCEQNLGHDTMYWYKQDSKKFLKIMFSYNNKELIINETVPNRFSPKSPDKAHLNLHINSLELGDSAVYFCASSRGQRYGYTFGSGTRLTVV.

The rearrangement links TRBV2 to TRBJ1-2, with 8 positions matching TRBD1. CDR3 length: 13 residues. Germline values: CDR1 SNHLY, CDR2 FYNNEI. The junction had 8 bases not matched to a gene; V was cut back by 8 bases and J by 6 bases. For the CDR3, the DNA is TGTGCCAGCGGCCGGACAGGGTTTCATGGCTACACCTTC. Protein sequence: CASGRTGFHGYTF.

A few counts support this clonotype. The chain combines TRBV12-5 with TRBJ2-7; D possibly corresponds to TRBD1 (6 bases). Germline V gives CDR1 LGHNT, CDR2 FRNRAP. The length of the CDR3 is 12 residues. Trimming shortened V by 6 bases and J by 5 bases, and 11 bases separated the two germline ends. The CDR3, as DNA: TGTGCTAGTGGCCGGACAGCTCACGAGCAGTACTTC. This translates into CASGRTAHEQYF. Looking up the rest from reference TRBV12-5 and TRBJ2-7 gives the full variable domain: DARVTQTPRHKVTEMGQEVTMRCQPILGHNTVFWYRQTMMQGLELLAYFRNRAPLDDSGMPKDRFSAEMPDATLATLKIQPSEPRDSAVYFCASGRTAHEQYFGPGTRLTVT.

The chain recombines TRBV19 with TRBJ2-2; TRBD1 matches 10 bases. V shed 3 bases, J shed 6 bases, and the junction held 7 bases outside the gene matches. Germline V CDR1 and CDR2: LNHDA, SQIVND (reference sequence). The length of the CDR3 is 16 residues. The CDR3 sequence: CASSIRTGGYAGELFF. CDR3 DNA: TGTGCCAGTAGTATCAGGACAGGGGGTTATGCCGGGGAGCTGTTTTTT.